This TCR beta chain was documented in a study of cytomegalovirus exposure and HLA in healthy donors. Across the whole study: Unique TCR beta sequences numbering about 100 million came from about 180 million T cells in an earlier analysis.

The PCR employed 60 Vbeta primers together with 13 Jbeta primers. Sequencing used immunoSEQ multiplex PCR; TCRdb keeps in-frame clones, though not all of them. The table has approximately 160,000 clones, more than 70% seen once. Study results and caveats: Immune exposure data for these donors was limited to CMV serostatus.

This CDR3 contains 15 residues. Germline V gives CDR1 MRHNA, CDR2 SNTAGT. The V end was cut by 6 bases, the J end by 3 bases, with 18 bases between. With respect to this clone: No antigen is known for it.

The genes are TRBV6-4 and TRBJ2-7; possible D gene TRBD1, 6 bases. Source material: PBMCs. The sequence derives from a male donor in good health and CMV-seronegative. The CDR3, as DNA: TGTGCCAGCAGAGCCCTTCGGCAGGGGAGCTACGAGCAGTACTTC. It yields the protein CASRALRQGSYEQYF.